The 26 T cell receptor beta chains presented below share a single source sample, sequenced in a study of human T cells and chemical hapten exposure. Time point denoted: patch test 1, 2 weeks after DPC sensitization. Treatment of the sample: therapeutic diphenylcyclopropenone sensitization with weekly scalp DPC. TCRdb fed the RACE reads into MiXCR, producing one record per CDR3 protein. This table holds some 120,000 distinct CDR3 sequences, around 10% found once. Sequences were derived from whole blood, sampled in connection with sensitization to the hapten diphenylcyclopropenone (DPC). The source is a woman in her forties or fifties with alopecia areata. Some clones in this sample may be carry-over from other donors' samples.

This clonotype was counted ten times or more. V gene TRBV5-1 combines with J gene TRBJ2-3; perhaps D is TRBD1 or TRBD2 (5 bases each). V lost 0 bases, J lost 8 bases, and 13 bases lay in between. Germline CDR1 reads SGHRS; CDR2 reads YFSETQ. The CDR3 consists of 14 residues. CDR3: CASSLGDRGSTQYF. CDR3 DNA sequence: TGCGCCAGCAGCTTGGGGGACCGTGGGTCTACGCAGTATTTT.

The chain recombines TRBV28 with TRBJ2-6, with 7 bases identical to TRBD1. The CDR3 contains 16 residues. Germline V CDR1 and CDR2: MDHEN, SYDVKM. J was trimmed by 2 bases and V by 2 bases; bases with no gene match: 3. As DNA, the CDR3 is TGTGCCAGCAGTTTAGGAGACAGGGCTGGGGCCAACGTCCTGACTTTC. Amino acid sequence: CASSLGDRAGANVLTF.

The chain is built from TRBV24-1 and TRBJ1-4, with no clear D. CDR1 is KGHDR, CDR2 SFDVKD, per germline. The CDR3 sequence is 15 residues long. Trimming cost V 3 bases and J 4 bases, with 11 bases left between them. CDR3 sequence (DNA): TGTGCCACCAGTGATAACATGGGCCTTAATGAAAAACTGTTTTTT. This codes for CATSDNMGLNEKLFF.

The chain couples TRBV28 to TRBJ1-5; D unresolved. Trimming took 3 bases from V and 4 from J, leaving 10 bases between them. CDR3 size: 14 residues. From germline, CDR1 is MDHEN and CDR2 SYDVKM. CDR3: CASSFLRSNQPQHF. The CDR3 bases are TGTGCCAGCAGTTTTCTCCGGTCTAATCAGCCCCAGCATTTT.

This clonotype was found once. The chain recombines TRBV18 with TRBJ1-2, with 7 bases that match TRBD1. Trimming cost V 3 bases and J 6 bases; bases outside gene matches: 4. CDR3 length: 13 residues. Germline V gives CDR1 KGHSH, CDR2 LQKENI. CDR3 nucleotides: TGTGCCAGCTCACCGGGACAGCACAATGGCTACACCTTC. This translates into CASSPGQHNGYTF.

This clonotype was detected only a few times. The CDR3 DNA sequence: TGCGCCAGCAGCCAAGTTGTCCAGCGAGTCTACAATGAGCAGTTCTTC. Translation: CASSQVVQRVYNEQFF. The chain carries TRBV4-1 and TRBJ2-1, with D unclear. V was pared by 1 base and J by 3 bases, with 13 bases between. CDR3 length: 16 amino acids. Germline CDR1 reads MGHRA; CDR2 reads YSYEKL.

This clonotype appeared a few times. The chain employs TRBV27 and TRBJ1-4; maybe TRBD1 (5 bases). The germline V and J ends were trimmed by 6 bases and 0 bases, with 11 bases remaining between them. Germline assignment: CDR1 MNHEY and CDR2 SMNVEV (reference sequence). The CDR3 consists of 15 residues. Here the CDR3 DNA reads TGTGCCAGCAGCTCCTGGGGCGCAACTAATGAAAAACTGTTTTTT. This encodes CASSSWGATNEKLFF.

This clonotype was found a few times. The chain combines TRBV20-1 with TRBJ2-1, with 7 bases fitting TRBD2. CDR3 length: 17 residues. With 4 bases clipped from V and 0 bases from J, the junction kept 12 bases outside the gene matches. Germline-derived CDR1 and CDR2 are DFQATT and SNEGSKA (reference sequence). The CDR3 sequence is CSATSGLAASSYNEQFF. The CDR3 DNA follows: TGCAGTGCTACGAGCGGGCTAGCGGCCAGCTCCTACAATGAGCAGTTCTTC.

This clonotype showed up many times. The chain links TRBV5-5 to TRBJ2-5; 8 bases match TRBD1. The CDR3 is 15 amino acids. Germline V lookup: CDR1 SGHKS, CDR2 YYEKEE (reference sequence). V dropped 4 bases and J dropped 3; count of bases not matched to a gene: 8. CDR3 in amino acids: CASSTRQGRKETQYF. The CDR3 DNA reads as TGTGCCAGCAGCACCCGACAGGGGAGGAAAGAGACCCAGTACTTC.

This clonotype was detected once. The rearrangement uses TRBV11-2 and TRBJ2-4; TRBD1 matches at 7 bases. J was trimmed by 7 bases and V by 10 bases; bases with no gene match: 7. Germline CDR1 is SGHAT and CDR2 is FQNNGV. This CDR3 is 12 amino acids long. CDR3 loop: CATRDRGNIQYF. CDR3 coding DNA: TGTGCCACCCGGGACAGAGGGAACATTCAGTACTTC.

The CDR3 here is CASSYFSRGDQPQHF. The DNA of the CDR3 is TGTGCCAGCAGTTACTTCAGCAGGGGTGACCAGCCCCAGCATTTT. The rearrangement joins TRBV6-2 or TRBV6-3 to TRBJ1-5, with D perhaps TRBD1 (6 bases). The CDR3 loop spans 15 amino acids. V lost 1 base to trimming and J lost 7 bases, with 14 bases between them. CDR1 is MNHEY, CDR2 SVGEGT, per germline.

This clonotype has more than one count but fewer than ten. The rearrangement joins TRBV24-1 to TRBJ2-7; 7 nucleotides line up with TRBD1. Germline V gives CDR1 KGHDR, CDR2 SFDVKD. This CDR3 is built from 15 residues. The V segment lost 3 bases and the J segment 2 bases; nucleotides outside the gene matches: 6. This CDR3 reads CATSDPGQKAYEQYF. CDR3 coding DNA: TGTGCCACCAGTGATCCGGGACAGAAAGCCTACGAGCAGTACTTC.

V gene TRBV29-1 combines with J gene TRBJ1-6; D ambiguous. V lost 5 bases and J lost 7, with 12 bases in between. Germline V gene lookup returns CDR1 SQVTM and CDR2 ANQGSEA. This CDR3 contains 13 residues. The CDR3 nucleotides read TGCAGCGTTTTGGAACACCCCAATTCACCCCTCCACTTT. Its translation: CSVLEHPNSPLHF.

In this sample, this clonotype turned up a few times. The chain couples TRBV7-9 to TRBJ2-7; TRBD1 or TRBD2 may be the D gene (5 bases each). The V end lost 5 bases, the J end lost 2 bases, and 13 bases lay between the germline ends. Germline-derived CDR1 and CDR2 are SEHNR and FQNEAQ (reference sequence). There are 14 residues in the CDR3. CDR3 coding DNA: TGTGCCAGCAGCCTAGGGACCTCTACCTACGAGCAGTACTTC. Protein product: CASSLGTSTYEQYF.

In its sample, this clonotype was seen a few times. The V gene is TRBV12-3 or TRBV12-4, the J gene TRBJ2-4; 7 nucleotides line up with TRBD1. This CDR3 has 12 residues. The V and J ends lost 5 bases and 14 bases, in that order; junction bases with no gene match: 9. The CDR3 spells CASSDPAGGKYF. In DNA form, the CDR3 reads TGTGCCAGCAGTGACCCGGCAGGGGGAAAGTACTTC.

This clonotype has ten or more counts. This chain connects TRBV6-5 to TRBJ1-1, with unresolved D. With 2 bases removed from V and 2 bases from J, the gap between germline ends came to 12 bases. The CDR3 contains 15 residues. Looked up from germline, CDR1 is MNHEY and CDR2 is SVGAGI. This CDR3 is CASSYGSTVNTEAFF. The CDR3 DNA sequence: TGTGCCAGCAGTTACGGCTCAACGGTTAACACTGAAGCTTTCTTT.

About this clonotype itself: Possible read error: a much larger clone is one base away. The chain is built from TRBV28 and TRBJ2-1, with 12 bases aligning to TRBD1. CDR1 is MDHEN and CDR2 is SYDVKM in the germline V gene. The junction had 8 bases not matched to a gene; V was cut back by 4 bases and J by 10 bases. This CDR3 has 15 amino acids. CDR3 region: CASSSDGTGGGEQFF. The CDR3 region has the DNA TGTGCCAGCAGTTCCGACGGGACAGGGGGCGGAGAGCAGTTCTTC.

The chain employs TRBV21-1 and TRBJ2-5; the D call of TRBD1 is as the table states it, not checked on the DNA. TRBV21-1 is tagged as a pseudogene. This CDR3 is 14 amino acids long. DNA of the CDR3: TGTGCCAGCAGCAAACCCCCTGAGGATCCGGGAGGGTACTTC. Residues: CASSKPPEDPGGYF.

The chain has TRBV5-5 and TRBJ2-7; 7 bases agree with TRBD1. Per germline, CDR1 SGHKS and CDR2 YYEKEE (reference sequence). The CDR3 spans 15 residues. V lost 4 bases, J lost 3 bases, and 10 bases stayed unmatched. The CDR3, as DNA: TGTGCCAGCAGCGCCCGGGACAGAACTGACTACGAGCAGTACTTC. It is translated as CASSARDRTDYEQYF.

This clonotype was counted between two and nine times. This chain uses TRBV5-1 with TRBJ1-4; TRBD1 is a possible D gene (5 bases). V lost 4 bases and J lost 6, with 16 bases in between. This CDR3 has 15 amino acids. In germline, CDR1 is SGHRS, CDR2 YFSETQ. CDR3 nucleotides: TGCGCCAGCAGCGTGGCACCGGGGCCGGATGAAAAACTGTTTTTT. Protein sequence: CASSVAPGPDEKLFF.

This clonotype was seen many times. The gene calls are TRBV4-1 and TRBJ2-5, with a weak D call TRBD1 (5 bases). Trimming took off 1 base at V and 4 bases at J, with 13 bases between the two ends. The CDR3 spans 15 residues. Germline V gene sequence: CDR1 MGHRA, CDR2 YSYEKL. The CDR3 nucleotides are TGCGCCAGCAGCCAAGGGGGCAGGTGGATAGAGACCCAGTACTTC. Residues: CASSQGGRWIETQYF.

The chain combines TRBV18 with TRBJ2-7; 8 bases are shared with TRBD1. This CDR3 comprises 15 residues. Looked up from germline, CDR1 is KGHSH and CDR2 is LQKENI. The V and J ends lost 3 bases and 0 bases, in that order; junction bases with no gene match: 4. CDR3 in amino acids: CASSPGTGSSYEQYF. CDR3 nucleotide sequence: TGTGCCAGCTCACCGGGGACAGGAAGCTCCTACGAGCAGTACTTC.

V is TRBV9 and J is TRBJ2-3; D uncertain. Per the germline V gene, CDR1 is SGDLS and CDR2 is YYNGEE. The CDR3 loop spans 16 amino acids. Between the trimmed V and J ends, which lost 3 bases and 2 bases, there was a span of 16 bases. CDR3 residues: CASSAEARLNTDTQYF. The CDR3 DNA reads as TGTGCCAGCAGCGCCGAGGCGCGTTTGAACACAGATACGCAGTATTTT.

The rearrangement links TRBV18 to TRBJ2-7, with TRBD1 matching 10 bases. Germline V gene lookup returns CDR1 KGHSH and CDR2 LQKENI. With V trimmed by 6 bases and J by 10 bases, 9 bases remained unmatched. The CDR3 totals 13 residues. The CDR3 sequence: CASSGQGGVLQYF. CDR3 in DNA: TGTGCCAGCTCCGGACAGGGGGGGGTCCTTCAGTACTTC.

This clonotype was detected only a few times. The chain is built from TRBV7-2 and TRBJ1-1; D unclear. Trimming cost V 2 bases and J 1 base, with 5 bases left between them. The V gene's germline CDR1 is SGHTA and CDR2 FQGNSA. The CDR3 has 13 residues. The CDR3: CASSLPQNTEAFF. The CDR3 bases are TGTGCCAGCAGCTTACCTCAGAACACTGAAGCTTTCTTT.

This clonotype occurred many times. The rearrangement links TRBV3-1 to TRBJ2-7; D is perhaps TRBD2 (7 bases). Deletions cut 4 bases from V and 2 bases from J, with 18 bases between. The CDR3 spans 16 residues. CDR1 and CDR2 (germline): LGHDT, YNNKEL (reference sequence). CDR3 protein: CASSPARGRGAYEQYF. Written as DNA, the CDR3 is TGTGCCAGCAGCCCCGCCCGGGGGAGGGGGGCCTACGAGCAGTACTTC.